The text below deals with one T cell receptor (beta chain). Its antigen remains unidentified. This sequence may be a read error, since a much larger clone differs from it by one base. TCRdb processed the multiplex PCR reads anew with MiXCR; each CDR3 protein has one entry. The sample includes 130,000 or so distinct CDR3 sequences, more than 20% of them seen just once. This sample is drawn from a study of breast tumors, draining lymph nodes, adjacent tissues. Study conclusions and caveats: Tumor repertoires ranked between lymph nodes and nontumor tissue in diversity, with V and J gene preferences. Luminal-like breast cancer showed significantly greater tumor-nontumor repertoire similarity than basal-like breast cancer did.

Samples came from axillary lymph nodes draining the breast cancer. The germline V gene has CDR1 DFQATT and CDR2 SNEGSKA (reference sequence). V was clipped by 3 bases and J by 5 bases; unmatched bases: 8. This CDR3 contains 15 residues. This TCR came from a female donor with breast cancer. Some clones in this sample may be carry-over from other donors' samples. The specimen sequenced was axillary lymph node tissue. J is TRBJ2-5 and V is TRBV20-1; 11 positions match TRBD2. CDR3 sequence (DNA): TGCAGTGCTAGGGGAGCTAGCGGGAGGACGGAGACCCAGTACTTC. The encoded protein is CSARGASGRTETQYF.